These 5 T cell receptor beta chains came from one sample sequenced in a study of OX40 agonist ivuxolimab in advanced cancers. Receptors were amplified or captured by the immunoSEQ multiplex PCR assay. Sourced from immuneACCESS, this table was stored by TCRdb with only in-frame sequences that have V and J called. A share of the clones is absent; for the studies checked, an unresolved V gene accounts for under half, and the remainder has no known explanation. Across this sample there are 36,000 or so clones, with 65% to 85% seen only once. Clones ranked in the top ten supply about 20% of the sample. The material sequenced was CD4+ or CD8+ T cells sorted from blood, taken in a trial of the OX40 agonist ivuxolimab. The receptor source for this set is an adult with an advanced solid tumor such as melanoma, head and neck, liver or kidney cancer.

This clone has just one count. The chain carries TRBV27 and TRBJ2-2, with D perhaps TRBD2 (6 bases). The CDR3 covers 14 residues. Germline V gene sequence: CDR1 MNHEY, CDR2 SMNVEV (reference sequence). Trimming shortened V by 5 bases and J by 3 bases, and 10 bases separated the two germline ends. The CDR3 DNA reads TGTGCCAGCAGTCAGGACTATTACACCGGGGAGCTGTTTTTT. Translation gives CASSQDYYTGELFF.

The rearrangement links TRBV30 to TRBJ1-2, with D uncertain. Trimming removed 3 bases from V and 8 bases from J, with 16 bases in between. CDR3 length: 13 amino acids. Germline lookup yields CDR1 GTSNPN and CDR2 SVGIG (reference sequence). As DNA, the CDR3 is TGTGCCTGGAGGGGATACCCTCCTCGGGGCTACACCTTC. Amino acids: CAWRGYPPRGYTF. Full variable domain (missing parts from reference TRBV30 and TRBJ1-2): SQTIHQWPATLVQPVGSPLSLECTVEGTSNPNLYWYRQAAGRGLQLLFYSVGIGQISSEVPQNLSASRPQDRQFILSSKKLLLSDSGFYLCAWRGYPPRGYTFGSGTRLTVV.

This clone was seen only a few times. V gene TRBV5-6 combines with J gene TRBJ2-7; maybe TRBD2 (5 bases). V was clipped by 0 bases and J by 5 bases, with 12 bases between them. The CDR3 spans 14 residues. Germline loops: CDR1 SGHDT, CDR2 YYEEEE. The CDR3 loop is CASSLVGVQDEQYF. CDR3 in DNA: TGTGCCAGCAGCTTGGTCGGGGTTCAAGACGAGCAGTACTTC.

The V gene is TRBV7-8, the J gene TRBJ2-6, with TRBD1 identical over 7 bases. The V gene's germline CDR1 is SGHVS and CDR2 FQNEAQ. CDR3 length equals 17 residues. J was trimmed by 4 bases and V by 0 bases; bases with no gene match: 6. As DNA, the CDR3 is TGTGCCAGCAGCTTAGCAGGGGGCGCCGGCGGGGCCAACGTCCTGACTTTC. This encodes CASSLAGGAGGANVLTF.

This chain links TRBV2 with TRBJ1-2, with 7 bases identical to TRBD1. The CDR3 loop spans 15 amino acids. The V and J ends lost 2 bases and 2 bases, in that order; junction bases with no gene match: 5. CDR1 and CDR2 from the germline V gene are SNHLY and FYNNEI. This CDR3 reads CASSESTGPNYGYTF. The CDR3 DNA sequence: TGTGCCAGCAGTGAATCGACAGGGCCCAACTATGGCTACACCTTC.